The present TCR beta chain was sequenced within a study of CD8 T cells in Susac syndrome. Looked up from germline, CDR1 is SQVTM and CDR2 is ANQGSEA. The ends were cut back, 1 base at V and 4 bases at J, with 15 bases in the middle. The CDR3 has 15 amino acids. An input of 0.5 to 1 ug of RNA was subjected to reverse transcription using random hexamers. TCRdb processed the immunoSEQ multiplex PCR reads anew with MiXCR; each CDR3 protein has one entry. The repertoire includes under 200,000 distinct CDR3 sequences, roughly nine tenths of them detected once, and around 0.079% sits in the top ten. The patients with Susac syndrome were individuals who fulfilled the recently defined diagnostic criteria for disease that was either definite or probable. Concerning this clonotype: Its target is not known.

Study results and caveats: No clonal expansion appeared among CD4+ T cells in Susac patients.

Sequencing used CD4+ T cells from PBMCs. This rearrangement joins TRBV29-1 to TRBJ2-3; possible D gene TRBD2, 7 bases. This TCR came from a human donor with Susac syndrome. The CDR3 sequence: CSVEVGGRGADTQYF. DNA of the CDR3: TGCAGCGTTGAAGTGGGGGGGCGAGGCGCAGATACGCAGTATTTT.